This entry describes one T cell receptor (beta chain). The data were taken from a study of cytotoxic CD8 clonotypes in ibrutinib-treated CLL. Study-level information: The subjects consisted of roughly twelve relapsed/refractory and approximately 15 treatment-naive individuals, with 17 IGHV unmutated. Average yields of 255,043 productive templates and tens of thousands of productive rearrangements characterized the samples.

The planned depth of sequencing spanned 1 in 200,000 to 1 in 1 million T cells. This table comes from immunoSEQ multiplex PCR, and its TCRdb copy is limited to in-frame clones, with some not included. The sample includes 330,000 or so clones, 67% of them seen just once. The source of this sequence is a human donor with chronic lymphocytic leukemia. The sequences come from PBMCs, collected after 36 months of ibrutinib treatment.

CDR3 sequence (DNA): TGCGCCAGCAGATCCGGGACCGACTATGGCTACACCTTC. Amino acid sequence: CASRSGTDYGYTF. The chain joins TRBV5-1 to TRBJ1-2; D perhaps matches TRBD1 (5 bases). This CDR3 is 13 amino acids long. The V gene's germline CDR1 is SGHRS and CDR2 YFSETQ. V lost 5 bases, J lost 3 bases, and 11 bases lay in between.